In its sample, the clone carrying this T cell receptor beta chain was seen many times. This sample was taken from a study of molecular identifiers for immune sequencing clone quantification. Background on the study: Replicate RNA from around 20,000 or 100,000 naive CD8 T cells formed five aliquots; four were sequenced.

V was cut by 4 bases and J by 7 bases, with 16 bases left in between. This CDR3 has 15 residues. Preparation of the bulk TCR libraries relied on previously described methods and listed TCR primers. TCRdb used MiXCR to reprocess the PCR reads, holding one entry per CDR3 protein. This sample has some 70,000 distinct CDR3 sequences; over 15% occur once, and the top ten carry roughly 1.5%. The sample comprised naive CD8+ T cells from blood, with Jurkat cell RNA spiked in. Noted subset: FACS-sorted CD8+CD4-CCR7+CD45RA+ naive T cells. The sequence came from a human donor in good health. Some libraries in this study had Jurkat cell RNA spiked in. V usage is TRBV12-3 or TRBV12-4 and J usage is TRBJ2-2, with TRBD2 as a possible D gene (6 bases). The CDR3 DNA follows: TGTGCCAGCAGTTCCCCCTCCACGGGAGACGGGGAGCTGTTTTTT. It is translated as CASSSPSTGDGELFF.